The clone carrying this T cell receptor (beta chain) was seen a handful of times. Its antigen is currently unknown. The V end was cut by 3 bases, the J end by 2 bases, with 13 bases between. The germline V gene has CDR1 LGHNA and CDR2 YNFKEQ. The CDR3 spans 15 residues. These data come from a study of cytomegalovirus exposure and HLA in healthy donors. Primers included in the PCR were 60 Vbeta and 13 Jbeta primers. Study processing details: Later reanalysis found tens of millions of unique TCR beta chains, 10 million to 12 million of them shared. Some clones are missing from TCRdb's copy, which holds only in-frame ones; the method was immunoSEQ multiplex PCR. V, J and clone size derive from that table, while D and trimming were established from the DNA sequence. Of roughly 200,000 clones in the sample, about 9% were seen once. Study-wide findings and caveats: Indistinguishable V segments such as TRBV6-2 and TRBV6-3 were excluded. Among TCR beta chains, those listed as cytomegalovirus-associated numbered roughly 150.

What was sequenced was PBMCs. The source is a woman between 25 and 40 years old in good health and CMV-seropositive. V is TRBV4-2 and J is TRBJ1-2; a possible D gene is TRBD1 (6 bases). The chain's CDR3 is CASSQRPGTNYGYTF. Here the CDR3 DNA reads TGTGCCAGCAGCCAGAGGCCAGGGACAAACTATGGCTACACCTTC.